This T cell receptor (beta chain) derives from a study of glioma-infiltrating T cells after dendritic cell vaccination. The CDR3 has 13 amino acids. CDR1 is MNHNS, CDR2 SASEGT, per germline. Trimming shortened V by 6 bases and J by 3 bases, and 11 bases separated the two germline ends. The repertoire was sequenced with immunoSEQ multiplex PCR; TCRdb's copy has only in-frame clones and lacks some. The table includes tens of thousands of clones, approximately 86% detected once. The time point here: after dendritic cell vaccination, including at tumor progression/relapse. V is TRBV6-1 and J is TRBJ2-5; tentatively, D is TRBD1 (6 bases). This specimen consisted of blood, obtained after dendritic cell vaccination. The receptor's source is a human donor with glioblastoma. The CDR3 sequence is CASRRTAKETQYF. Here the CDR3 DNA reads TGTGCCAGCAGGAGGACAGCTAAAGAGACCCAGTACTTC.